The 22 T cell receptor beta chains listed next were all sequenced from one sample in a study of beta chain features in type 1 diabetes. Study conclusions and caveats: The study found moderately but significantly shorter TCRB CDR3s in all four CD4+ subsets of Type 1 diabetes patients.

The authors reverse transcribed all of the isolated RNA, so sequencing captured expressed TCRB transcripts. Clones were sequenced by immunoSEQ multiplex PCR, and TCRdb holds only the in-frame ones, with some missing. The sample shows approximately 250,000 clones, 11% of them seen only once. No cognate antigen is known for these TCRs. Material for sequencing was naive CD4+ T cells from blood. These receptors all stem from a man aged 25-45 years with type 1 diabetes.

The genes are TRBV5-1 and TRBJ2-7; tentatively, D is TRBD2 (7 bases). Trimming removed 0 bases at V and 7 bases at J, with 11 bases between. The CDR3 sequence is 13 residues long. The V gene's germline CDR1 is SGHRS and CDR2 YFSETQ. The CDR3 DNA is TGCGCCAGCAGCTTGGAGGGGGGGCTAGAGCAGTACTTC. It translates to CASSLEGGLEQYF.

The gene calls are TRBV9 and TRBJ1-5; D possibly corresponds to TRBD1 (5 bases). Trimming removed 4 bases at V and 9 bases at J, with 17 bases between. CDR1 and CDR2 (germline): SGDLS, YYNGEE. CDR3 length: 14 amino acids. The CDR3 DNA is TGTGCCAGCAGCACCAGTCAGGGTTTTGGGCCCCAGCATTTT. It yields the protein CASSTSQGFGPQHF.

This clone has more than one count but fewer than ten. The chain recombines TRBV7-9 with TRBJ2-5; TRBD1 agrees at 7 bases. The V gene end was trimmed by 5 bases and the J gene end by 2 bases; junction bases not matched to a gene: 5. The CDR3 covers 14 residues. CDR1 and CDR2 (germline): SEHNR, FQNEAQ (reference sequence). The CDR3 protein is CASSELGQQETQYF. Written as DNA, the CDR3 is TGTGCCAGCAGCGAGTTGGGACAGCAAGAGACCCAGTACTTC.

This clone was seen more than once but under ten times. This chain connects TRBV18 to TRBJ1-6; TRBD1 matches at 7 bases. This CDR3 region has 14 residues. Germline V gene sequence: CDR1 KGHSH, CDR2 LQKENI. V trimming: 4 bases; J trimming: 10 bases; junction bases outside the gene matches: 7. The CDR3 DNA follows: TGTGCCAGCTCACGAGACAGGGCACCCTCACCCCTCCACTTT. Residues: CASSRDRAPSPLHF.

This clone was found a few times. V gene TRBV5-4 combines with J gene TRBJ2-5; 7 bases fit TRBD2. This CDR3 is 15 amino acids long. CDR1 is SGHNT, CDR2 YYREEE, per germline (reference sequence). Losses at the gene ends were 4 bases for V and 5 bases for J; bases not matched to a gene: 11. CDR3 DNA: TGTGCCAGCAGCCGGGAGGCGGGCCCCGGGGAGACCCAGTACTTC. Protein sequence: CASSREAGPGETQYF. The full variable domain, its missing parts supplied by reference TRBV5-4 and TRBJ2-5, is ETGVTQSPTHLIKTRGQQVTLRCSSQSGHNTVSWYQQALGQGPQFIFQYYREEENGRGNFPPRFSGLQFPNYSSELNVNALELDDSALYLCASSREAGPGETQYFGPGTRLLVL.

For the CDR3, the DNA is TGCGCCAGCAGCCAAGGACCTACTAGGCGCGCGCCGGGAAGAGAGCAGTTCTTC. Its protein is CASSQGPTRRAPGREQFF. The rearrangement uses TRBV4-3 and TRBJ2-1, with a weak D call TRBD2 (5 bases). CDR1 is LGHNA and CDR2 is YSLEER in the germline V gene. CDR3 length: 18 amino acids. V lost 1 base to trimming and J lost 10 bases, with 26 bases between them.

The chain couples TRBV7-9 to TRBJ1-4, with 7 nucleotides matching TRBD1. The V segment lost 5 bases and the J segment 4 bases; nucleotides outside the gene matches: 4. This CDR3 region has 14 residues. Germline V gives CDR1 SEHNR, CDR2 FQNEAQ (reference sequence). The DNA for the CDR3 is TGTGCCAGCAGCCTGGGACAGAGTAATGAAAAACTGTTTTTT. Translated, it gives CASSLGQSNEKLFF.

This chain uses TRBV18 with TRBJ1-5, with D unclear. The CDR3 totals 16 residues. Germline V lookup: CDR1 KGHSH, CDR2 LQKENI. V was trimmed by 2 bases and J by 1 base, leaving 12 bases between them. The CDR3 DNA reads as TGTGCCAGCTCACCAGAAATTCTCGGGAGCAATCAGCCCCAGCATTTT. Its protein product is CASSPEILGSNQPQHF.

This clone appeared a few times. This sequence joins TRBV5-1 and TRBJ2-5; TRBD1 aligns across 7 bases. The CDR3 consists of 14 residues. Germline V gives CDR1 SGHRS, CDR2 YFSETQ. Unmatched junction bases numbered 5, after V lost 3 bases and J lost 3 bases. As DNA, the CDR3 is TGCGCCAGCAGCTCTCCGGGACAGAAAGAGACCCAGTACTTC. Translation gives CASSSPGQKETQYF.

This clone was counted only a few times. The chain combines TRBV5-4 with TRBJ2-3, with 9 bases aligning to TRBD2. Germline V gene lookup returns CDR1 SGHNT and CDR2 YYREEE (reference sequence). The CDR3 runs 15 residues. The V gene end was trimmed by 4 bases and the J gene end by 1 base; junction bases not matched to a gene: 4. CDR3 nucleotide sequence: TGTGCCAGCAGCACCTGGACTAGCGGCACAGATACGCAGTATTTT. Amino acid sequence: CASSTWTSGTDTQYF.

The V gene is TRBV19, the J gene TRBJ2-2; perhaps TRBD1 as D (6 bases). The CDR3 runs to 16 residues. V shed 2 bases and J shed 1 base, with 11 bases lying between them. The germline CDR1 and CDR2 sequences are LNHDA and SQIVND (reference sequence). The CDR3 nucleotides read TGTGCCAGTAGTATATCCAGGGGCTGGAACACCGGGGAGCTGTTTTTT. It codes for CASSISRGWNTGELFF. The complete variable domain, with remaining parts taken from reference TRBV19 and TRBJ2-2, reads DGGITQSPKYLFRKEGQNVTLSCEQNLNHDAMYWYRQDPGQGLRLIYYSQIVNDFQKGDIAEGYSVSREKKESFPLTVTSAQKNPTAFYLCASSISRGWNTGELFFGEGSRLTVL.

This clone was detected only a few times. The rearrangement uses TRBV28 and TRBJ2-7; D possibly corresponds to TRBD2 (6 bases). This CDR3 is built from 11 residues. The germline V gene encodes CDR1 MDHEN and CDR2 SYDVKM. Trimming left V 7 bases short and J 3 bases short, with 7 bases between. The CDR3 DNA sequence: TGTGCCAGCACGGGGGACTACGAGCAGTACTTC. Translation: CASTGDYEQYF. The variable domain in full, completed from reference TRBV28 and TRBJ2-7, reads DVKVTQSSRYLVKRTGEKVFLECVQDMDHENMFWYRQDPGLGLRLIYFSYDVKMKEKGDIPEGYSVSREKKERFSLILESASTNQTSMYLCASTGDYEQYFGPGTRLTVT.

The sample holds a few counts of this clone. The chain uses TRBV11-3 and TRBJ2-1; a possible D gene is TRBD2 (5 bases). Germline CDR1 is SGHNT and CDR2 is YENEEA. V gave up 3 bases and J gave up 9 bases, with 15 bases separating them. The CDR3 length is 14 residues. CDR3 residues: CASSFSGPPSEQFF. The DNA of the CDR3 is TGTGCCAGCAGCTTCAGCGGTCCTCCCAGTGAGCAGTTCTTC.

This clone came up a few times. CDR3 protein: CASSQGQFYEQYF. CDR3 bases: TGTGCCAGCAGTCAGGGACAGTTCTACGAGCAGTACTTC. The gene calls are TRBV6-5 and TRBJ2-7; 7 bases are a match to TRBD1. Trimming cost V 5 bases and J 3 bases; bases outside gene matches: 4. The CDR3 has 13 residues. CDR1 and CDR2 (germline): MNHEY, SVGAGI.

The chain is built from TRBV12-5 and TRBJ1-1; tentative D call: TRBD1 (5 bases). Trimming shortened V by 6 bases and J by 2 bases, and 13 bases separated the two germline ends. Germline-derived CDR1 and CDR2 are LGHNT and FRNRAP. The CDR3 spans 14 residues. The CDR3 loop is CASGLDRFNTEAFF. CDR3 bases: TGTGCTAGTGGCCTCGACAGATTTAACACTGAAGCTTTCTTT. The full variable domain, in which reference TRBV12-5 and TRBJ1-1 provide the parts outside the CDR3, is DARVTQTPRHKVTEMGQEVTMRCQPILGHNTVFWYRQTMMQGLELLAYFRNRAPLDDSGMPKDRFSAEMPDATLATLKIQPSEPRDSAVYFCASGLDRFNTEAFFGQGTRLTVV.

This chain joins TRBV2 and TRBJ2-3; maybe TRBD2 (5 bases). The CDR3 loop spans 15 amino acids. Germline loops: CDR1 SNHLY, CDR2 FYNNEI. The V end was cut by 8 bases, the J end by 2 bases, with 17 bases between. DNA of the CDR3: TGTGCCAGCCTAAGCGCAGGACTCTACACAGATACGCAGTATTTT. It yields the protein CASLSAGLYTDTQYF.

The chain joins TRBV4-3 to TRBJ2-3, with D hard to call. In germline, CDR1 is LGHNA, CDR2 YSLEER. The CDR3 runs to 13 residues. V gave up 3 bases and J gave up 2 bases, with 6 bases separating them. CDR3 region: CASSHTTTDTQYF. The CDR3 DNA reads as TGCGCCAGCAGCCATACTACCACAGATACGCAGTATTTT.

In this sample, this clone turned up a few times. This sequence joins TRBV19 and TRBJ2-7; tentative D call: TRBD1 (6 bases). Germline CDR1 reads LNHDA; CDR2 reads SQIVND (reference sequence). Trimming took 3 bases from V and 2 from J, leaving 14 bases between them. The CDR3 is 15 residues long. Written as DNA, the CDR3 is TGTGCCAGTAGTATGAGGTTGACAGGTCCCTACGAGCAGTACTTC. Encoded protein: CASSMRLTGPYEQYF.

The gene calls are TRBV29-1 and TRBJ2-5; 7 bases match TRBD2. The germline V gene encodes CDR1 SQVTM and CDR2 ANQGSEA. The CDR3 extends over 13 amino acids. The junction had 6 bases not matched to a gene; V was cut back by 6 bases and J by 2 bases. CDR3 sequence: CSVGGGVQETQYF. The DNA of the CDR3 is TGCAGCGTGGGGGGAGGGGTTCAAGAGACCCAGTACTTC.

This chain connects TRBV30 to TRBJ2-2; 7 bases map to TRBD1. CDR1 and CDR2 from the germline V gene are GTSNPN and SVGIG (reference sequence). The CDR3 length is 11 residues. With 4 bases clipped from V and 7 bases from J, the junction kept 0 bases outside the gene matches. The CDR3 here is CAWNRGGELFF. The CDR3 nucleotides are TGTGCCTGGAACAGGGGCGGGGAGCTGTTTTTT.

The CDR3 protein is CASSISSGASYEQYF. The CDR3 coding sequence is TGTGCCAGTAGTATCTCTAGCGGGGCCTCCTACGAGCAGTACTTC. This chain connects TRBV19 to TRBJ2-7, with TRBD2 identical over 9 bases. The junction had 3 bases not matched to a gene; V was cut back by 3 bases and J by 0 bases. CDR3 length equals 15 residues. Germline V gene data show CDR1 as LNHDA and CDR2 as SQIVND (reference sequence).

The V call is TRBV28, the J call TRBJ2-7; D is uncertain. Germline CDR1 is MDHEN and CDR2 is SYDVKM. V was clipped by 2 bases and J by 2 bases, with 4 bases between them. This CDR3 has 12 residues. CDR3 amino acids: CASSLQAYEQYF. CDR3 nucleotides: TGTGCCAGCAGTTTACAGGCCTACGAGCAGTACTTC.